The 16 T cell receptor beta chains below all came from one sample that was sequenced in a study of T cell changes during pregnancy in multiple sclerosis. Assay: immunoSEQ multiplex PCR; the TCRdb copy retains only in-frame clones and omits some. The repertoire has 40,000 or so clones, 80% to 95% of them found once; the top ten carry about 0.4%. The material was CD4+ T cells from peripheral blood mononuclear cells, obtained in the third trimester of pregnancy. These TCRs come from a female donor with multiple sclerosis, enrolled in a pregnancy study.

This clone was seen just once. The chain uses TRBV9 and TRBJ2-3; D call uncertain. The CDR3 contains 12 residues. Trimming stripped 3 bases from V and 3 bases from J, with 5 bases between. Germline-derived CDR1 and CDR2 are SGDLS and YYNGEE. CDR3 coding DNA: TGTGCCAGCAGCGCGCGGACAGATACGCAGTATTTT. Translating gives CASSARTDTQYF. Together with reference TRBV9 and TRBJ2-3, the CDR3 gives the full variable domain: DSGVTQTPKHLITATGQRVTLRCSPRSGDLSVYWYQQSLDQGLQFLIQYYNGEERAKGNILERFSAQQFPDLHSELNLSSLELGDSALYFCASSARTDTQYFGPGTRLTVL.

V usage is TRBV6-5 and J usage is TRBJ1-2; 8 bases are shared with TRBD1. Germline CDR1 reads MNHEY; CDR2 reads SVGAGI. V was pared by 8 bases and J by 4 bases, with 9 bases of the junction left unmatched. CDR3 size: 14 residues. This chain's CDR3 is CASGGTGRSYGYTF. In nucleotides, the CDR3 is TGTGCCAGCGGAGGGACAGGTCGAAGCTATGGCTACACCTTC.

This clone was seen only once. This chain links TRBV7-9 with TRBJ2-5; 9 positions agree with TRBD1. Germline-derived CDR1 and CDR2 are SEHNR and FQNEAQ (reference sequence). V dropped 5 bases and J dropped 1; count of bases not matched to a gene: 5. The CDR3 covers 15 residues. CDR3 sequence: CASSLTGGVQETQYF. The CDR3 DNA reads TGTGCCAGCAGCCTGACAGGGGGTGTCCAAGAGACCCAGTACTTC.

DNA of the CDR3: TGTGCCAGCAGTGCGTGGGCAACGGGACTAGCGTACTCCTACGAGCAGTACTTC. Amino acid sequence: CASSAWATGLAYSYEQYF. The rearrangement uses TRBV28 and TRBJ2-7; TRBD2 matches 10 bases. Per germline, CDR1 MDHEN and CDR2 SYDVKM. Losses at the gene ends were 5 bases for V and 0 bases for J; bases not matched to a gene: 13. The CDR3 consists of 18 residues.

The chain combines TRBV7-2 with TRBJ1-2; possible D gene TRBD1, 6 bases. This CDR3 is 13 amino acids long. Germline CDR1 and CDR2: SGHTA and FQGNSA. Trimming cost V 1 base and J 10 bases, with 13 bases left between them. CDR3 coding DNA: TGTGCCAGCAGCTTAGATTTATGGACAGCCTACACCTTC. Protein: CASSLDLWTAYTF.

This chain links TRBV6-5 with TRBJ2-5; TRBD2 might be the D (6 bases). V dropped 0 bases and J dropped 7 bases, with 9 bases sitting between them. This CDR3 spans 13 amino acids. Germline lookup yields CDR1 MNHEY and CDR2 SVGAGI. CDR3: CASSYSWRGTQYF. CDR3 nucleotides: TGTGCCAGCAGTTACTCGTGGAGGGGGACCCAGTACTTC.

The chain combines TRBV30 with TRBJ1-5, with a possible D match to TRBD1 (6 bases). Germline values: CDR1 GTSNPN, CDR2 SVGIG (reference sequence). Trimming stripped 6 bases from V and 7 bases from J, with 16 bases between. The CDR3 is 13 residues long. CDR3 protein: CACSPTGPQPQHF. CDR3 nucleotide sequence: TGTGCCTGCTCCCCAACAGGGCCCCAGCCCCAGCATTTT. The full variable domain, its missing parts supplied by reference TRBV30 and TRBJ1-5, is SQTIHQWPATLVQPVGSPLSLECTVEGTSNPNLYWYRQAAGRGLQLLFYSVGIGQISSEVPQNLSASRPQDRQFILSSKKLLLSDSGFYLCACSPTGPQPQHFGDGTRLSIL.

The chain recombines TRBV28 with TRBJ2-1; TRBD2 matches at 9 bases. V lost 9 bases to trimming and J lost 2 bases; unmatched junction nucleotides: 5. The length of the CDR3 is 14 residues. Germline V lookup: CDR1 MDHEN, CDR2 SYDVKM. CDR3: CASSIAGAYNEQFF. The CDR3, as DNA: TGTGCCAGTTCAATAGCGGGAGCCTACAATGAGCAGTTCTTC.

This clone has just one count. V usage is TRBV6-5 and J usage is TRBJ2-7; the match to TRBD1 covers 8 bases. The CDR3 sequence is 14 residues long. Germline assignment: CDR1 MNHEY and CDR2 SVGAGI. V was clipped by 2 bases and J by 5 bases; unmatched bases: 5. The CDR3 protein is CASSYRDRRNEQYF. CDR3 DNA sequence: TGTGCCAGCAGTTACCGGGACAGGCGAAACGAGCAGTACTTC.

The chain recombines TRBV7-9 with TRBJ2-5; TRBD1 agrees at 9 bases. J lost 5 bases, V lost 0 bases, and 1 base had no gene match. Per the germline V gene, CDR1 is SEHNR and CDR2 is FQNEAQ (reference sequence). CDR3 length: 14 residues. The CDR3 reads CASSLAGTGETQYF. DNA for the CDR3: TGTGCCAGCAGCTTAGCCGGGACAGGGGAGACCCAGTACTTC.

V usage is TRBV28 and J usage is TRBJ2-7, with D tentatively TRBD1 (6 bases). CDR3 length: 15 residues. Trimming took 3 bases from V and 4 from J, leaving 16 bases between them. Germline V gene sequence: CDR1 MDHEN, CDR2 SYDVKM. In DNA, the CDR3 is TGTGCCAGCAGTTTGCATGGGACACCAATTTACGAGCAGTACTTC. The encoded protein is CASSLHGTPIYEQYF.

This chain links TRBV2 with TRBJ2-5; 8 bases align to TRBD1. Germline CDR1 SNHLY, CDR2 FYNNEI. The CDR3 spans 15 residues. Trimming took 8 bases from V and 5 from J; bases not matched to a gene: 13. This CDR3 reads CASGRTRTGRETQYF. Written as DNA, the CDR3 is TGTGCCAGCGGCCGTACGAGGACAGGGAGGGAGACCCAGTACTTC.

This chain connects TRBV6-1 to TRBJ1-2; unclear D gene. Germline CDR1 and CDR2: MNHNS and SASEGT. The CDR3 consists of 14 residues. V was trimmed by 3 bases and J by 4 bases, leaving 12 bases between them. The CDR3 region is CASSDGADGYGYTF. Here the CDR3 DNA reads TGTGCCAGCAGTGATGGAGCAGATGGCTATGGCTACACCTTC.

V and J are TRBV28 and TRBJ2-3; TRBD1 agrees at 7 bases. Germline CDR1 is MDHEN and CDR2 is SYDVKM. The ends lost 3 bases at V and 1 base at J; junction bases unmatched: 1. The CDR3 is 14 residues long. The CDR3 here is CASSFGQGTDTQYF. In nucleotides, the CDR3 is TGTGCCAGCAGTTTTGGACAGGGCACAGATACGCAGTATTTT.

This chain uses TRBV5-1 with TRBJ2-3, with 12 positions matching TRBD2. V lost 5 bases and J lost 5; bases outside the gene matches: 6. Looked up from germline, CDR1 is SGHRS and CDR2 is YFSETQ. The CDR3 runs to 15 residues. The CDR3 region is CASRRELAGGDTQYF. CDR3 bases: TGCGCCAGCAGGAGGGAACTAGCGGGAGGAGATACGCAGTATTTT.

CDR3 loop: CASSLRSVTSGSGGEQFF. In nucleotides, the CDR3 is TGTGCCAGCAGTTTAAGGTCTGTGACTAGCGGGAGCGGTGGTGAGCAGTTCTTC. The chain joins TRBV27 to TRBJ2-1, with 12 bases fitting TRBD2. The germline V gene has CDR1 MNHEY and CDR2 SMNVEV (reference sequence). The CDR3 runs 18 residues. The V segment lost 2 bases and the J segment 9 bases; nucleotides outside the gene matches: 14.